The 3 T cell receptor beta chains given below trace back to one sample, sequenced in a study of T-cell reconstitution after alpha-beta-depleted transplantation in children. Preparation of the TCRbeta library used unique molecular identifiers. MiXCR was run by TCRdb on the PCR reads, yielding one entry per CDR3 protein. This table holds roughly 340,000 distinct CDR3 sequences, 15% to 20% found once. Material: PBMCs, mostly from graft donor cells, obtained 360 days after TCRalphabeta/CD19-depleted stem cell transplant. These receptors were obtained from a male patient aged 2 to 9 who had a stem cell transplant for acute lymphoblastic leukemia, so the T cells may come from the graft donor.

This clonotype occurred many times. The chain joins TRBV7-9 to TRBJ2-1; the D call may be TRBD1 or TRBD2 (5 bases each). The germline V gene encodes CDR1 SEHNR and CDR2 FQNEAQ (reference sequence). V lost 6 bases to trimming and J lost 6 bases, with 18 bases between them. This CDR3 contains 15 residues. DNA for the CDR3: TGTGCCAGCAGTGGGAGACAGTTTCTGGGCAATGAGCAGTTCTTC. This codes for CASSGRQFLGNEQFF.

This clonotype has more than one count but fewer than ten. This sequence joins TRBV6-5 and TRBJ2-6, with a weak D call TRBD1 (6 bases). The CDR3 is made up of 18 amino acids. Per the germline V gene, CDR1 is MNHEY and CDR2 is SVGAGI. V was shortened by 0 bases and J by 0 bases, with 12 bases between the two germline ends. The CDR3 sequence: CASSYSGQTGSGANVLTF. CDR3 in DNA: TGTGCCAGCAGTTACTCTGGACAGACCGGCTCTGGGGCCAACGTCCTGACTTTC.

The CDR3 spells CASSQDIGTGGFTGELFF. The CDR3 DNA follows: TGCGCCAGCAGCCAAGATATTGGGACAGGGGGCTTCACCGGGGAGCTGTTTTTT. V is TRBV4-1 and J is TRBJ2-2; 12 positions match TRBD1. V shed 0 bases, J shed 4 bases, and the junction held 6 bases outside the gene matches. Germline values: CDR1 MGHRA, CDR2 YSYEKL. This CDR3 contains 18 residues.